Sequencing of this TCR beta chain was carried out in a study of blood T cell repertoires in COVID-19. Turning to the study itself: Spain, Italy and the United States supplied samples that represented acute and convalescent COVID-19. Sources were T cells, B-cell-depleted T cells, or PBMCs; the material itself was cDNA or gDNA.

Germline V gene lookup returns CDR1 ENHRY and CDR2 SYGVKD. The CDR3 sequence is 15 residues long. The ends lost 3 bases at V and 0 bases at J; junction bases unmatched: 5. Per the authors' pipeline: The authors estimated nucleated cell counts from reference gene primer amplification. Some clones are missing from TCRdb's copy, which holds only in-frame ones; the method was immunoSEQ multiplex PCR. V and J calls plus clone size are reproduced from that table; the DNA served to infer D and trimming. The sample consists of a few hundred thousand clones, around 84% of them appearing once. The source is a woman aged 40-49 years who had recovered from COVID-19. Input material: peripheral blood. The V and J genes are TRBV10-3 and TRBJ2-7; 7 nucleotides match TRBD1. The CDR3 DNA reads as TGTGCCATCAGTGACCGGGACAGAGGCTCCTACGAGCAGTACTTC. Protein product: CAISDRDRGSYEQYF.